The rows below give T cell receptor beta chains drawn from one sample of a study of cytomegalovirus exposure and HLA in healthy donors. The assay was immunoSEQ multiplex PCR, and TCRdb's table has in-frame clones only and misses some. Here the sample table reports roughly 75,000 clones. Material: PBMCs. The receptor source for this set is a boy aged 5-17 years in good health and CMV-seronegative. Each CDR3 is given with its conserved first and last residue. Fields, in order: D gene, CDR3 length, J gene, V gene, CDR3 protein, CDR3 DNA. A D gene is named only where the DNA matches it firmly.

D gene: TRBD1; CDR3 length: 14; J gene: TRBJ1-5; V gene: TRBV9; CDR3 protein: CASSPGGRYQPQHF; CDR3 DNA: TGTGCCAGCAGCCCAGGGGGGAGGTATCAGCCCCAGCATTTT
D gene: TRBD1; CDR3 length: 17; J gene: TRBJ1-1; V gene: TRBV15; CDR3 protein: CATSGDRAGRLGTEAFF; CDR3 DNA: TGTGCCACCAGCGGAGACAGGGCTGGGCGGCTAGGGACTGAAGCTTTCTTT
D gene: .; CDR3 length: 14; J gene: TRBJ1-1; V gene: TRBV18; CDR3 protein: CASSNTGNEGEAFF; CDR3 DNA: TGTGCCAGCTCAAACACAGGGAATGAAGGTGAAGCTTTCTTT
D gene: .; CDR3 length: 14; J gene: TRBJ1-5; V gene: TRBV19; CDR3 protein: CASSTGIEYQPQHF; CDR3 DNA: TGTGCCAGTAGTACAGGGATCGAGTATCAGCCCCAGCATTTT
D gene: .; CDR3 length: 14; J gene: TRBJ1-2; V gene: TRBV2; CDR3 protein: CASSEYQAGAGYTF; CDR3 DNA: TGTGCCAGCAGTGAATATCAGGCAGGGGCTGGCTACACCTTC
D gene: TRBD1; CDR3 length: 15; J gene: TRBJ2-7; V gene: TRBV11-1; CDR3 protein: CASSTTGTETYEQYF; CDR3 DNA: TGTGCCAGCAGCACGACCGGGACAGAAACCTACGAGCAGTACTTC
D gene: TRBD1; CDR3 length: 15; J gene: TRBJ1-1; V gene: TRBV7-8; CDR3 protein: CASSSGGGRDTEAFF; CDR3 DNA: TGTGCCAGCAGCTCAGGGGGCGGAAGAGACACTGAAGCTTTCTTT
D gene: TRBD1; CDR3 length: 15; J gene: TRBJ1-2; V gene: TRBV6-1; CDR3 protein: CASSAPGRGYYGYTF; CDR3 DNA: TGTGCCAGCAGTGCCCCCGGCAGGGGGTACTATGGCTACACCTTC
D gene: TRBD1; CDR3 length: 15; J gene: TRBJ2-2; V gene: TRBV6-4; CDR3 protein: CASSDRGPGTGELFF; CDR3 DNA: TGTGCCAGCAGTGACAGGGGGCCGGGCACCGGGGAGCTGTTTTTT
D gene: .; CDR3 length: 13; J gene: TRBJ2-3; V gene: TRBV5-1; CDR3 protein: CASTPTGPDTQYF; CDR3 DNA: TGCGCCAGCACCCCGACAGGCCCAGATACGCAGTATTTT
D gene: TRBD1; CDR3 length: 15; J gene: TRBJ1-1; V gene: TRBV27; CDR3 protein: CASSRDRGPNTEAFF; CDR3 DNA: TGTGCCAGCAGCCGGGACAGGGGACCGAACACTGAAGCTTTCTTT
D gene: TRBD1; CDR3 length: 12; J gene: TRBJ1-2; V gene: TRBV7-2; CDR3 protein: CASSLDRGGYTF; CDR3 DNA: TGTGCCAGCAGCCTTGACAGGGGGGGCTACACCTTC
D gene: TRBD2; CDR3 length: 18; J gene: TRBJ2-3; V gene: TRBV9; CDR3 protein: CASSGAASGPRATDTQYF; CDR3 DNA: TGTGCCAGCAGTGGGGCGGCTAGCGGGCCGAGAGCCACAGATACGCAGTATTTT
D gene: TRBD1; CDR3 length: 16; J gene: TRBJ1-5; V gene: TRBV12-5; CDR3 protein: CASGLRGQGGNQPQHF; CDR3 DNA: TGTGCTAGTGGTTTAAGGGGACAGGGAGGGAATCAGCCCCAGCATTTT
D gene: .; CDR3 length: 13; J gene: TRBJ2-1; V gene: TRBV25-1; CDR3 protein: CASSEAAGNEQFF; CDR3 DNA: TGTGCCAGCAGTGAGGCAGCGGGCAATGAGCAGTTCTTC
D gene: .; CDR3 length: 13; J gene: TRBJ2-5; V gene: TRBV9; CDR3 protein: CASSVSSQETQYF; CDR3 DNA: TGTGCCAGCAGCGTAAGTAGCCAAGAGACCCAGTACTTC
D gene: .; CDR3 length: 15; J gene: TRBJ2-7; V gene: TRBV6-5; CDR3 protein: CASTREGAGWSEQYF; CDR3 DNA: TGTGCCAGCACCCGAGAAGGGGCAGGATGGTCCGAGCAGTACTTC
D gene: .; CDR3 length: 12; J gene: TRBJ2-5; V gene: TRBV29-1; CDR3 protein: CSVDAGQETQYF; CDR3 DNA: TGCAGCGTTGACGCGGGGCAAGAGACCCAGTACTTC